These 16 T cell receptor beta chains were all obtained from the same sample, sequenced in a study of Tregs in tolerant kidney transplant recipients. Antigens for these TCRs are unknown. TCRdb keeps only in-frame clones here, not all; method: immunoSEQ multiplex PCR. The repertoire holds 15,000 to 20,000 clones, with about two thirds as singletons. Sequencing was done on a sample of Tregs from blood cultured with allogeneic cells. These receptors originate from a human donor in good health.

The chain recombines TRBV7-9 with TRBJ2-1; 9 bases line up with TRBD2. CDR1 is SEHNR, CDR2 FQNEAQ, per germline (reference sequence). The CDR3 contains 15 residues. The junction had 1 base not matched to a gene; V was cut back by 1 base and J by 3 bases. This CDR3 reads CASSLGSGGYNEQFF. The CDR3 DNA follows: TGTGCCAGCAGCTTAGGTAGCGGGGGCTACAATGAGCAGTTCTTC.

This clone occurred a few times. The chain uses TRBV12-5 and TRBJ2-1; D perhaps matches TRBD2 (5 bases). Germline loops: CDR1 LGHNT, CDR2 FRNRAP. There are 16 residues in the CDR3. Trimming stripped 0 bases from V and 9 bases from J, with 18 bases between. This CDR3 reads CASGLVLVLAEAEQFF. In DNA, the CDR3 is TGTGCTAGTGGTTTGGTACTAGTTCTGGCAGAGGCTGAGCAGTTCTTC.

This rearrangement joins TRBV29-1 to TRBJ1-4, with D unresolved. CDR1 and CDR2 from the germline V gene are SQVTM and ANQGSEA. Trimming cost V 6 bases and J 2 bases, with 7 bases left between them. This CDR3 has 12 residues. CDR3 in DNA: TGCAGCGTGCGAGGGACTAATGAAAAACTGTTTTTT. Amino acid sequence: CSVRGTNEKLFF.

The chain joins TRBV7-3 to TRBJ2-5; possibly TRBD2 for D (5 bases). CDR1 SGHTA and CDR2 FQGTGA come from the germline V gene. The V and J ends lost 4 bases and 5 bases respectively, with 17 bases between them. The CDR3 is made up of 15 amino acids. CDR3 bases: TGTGCCAGCAGCTCCTCTGGGTTAGCGCGGGAGACCCAGTACTTC. This translates into CASSSSGLARETQYF.

The chain couples TRBV2 to TRBJ2-1; TRBD2 agrees at 10 bases. Per the germline V gene, CDR1 is SNHLY and CDR2 is FYNNEI. The ends lost 5 bases at V and 2 bases at J; junction bases unmatched: 6. The CDR3 runs to 16 residues. The CDR3 DNA follows: TGTGCCAGCAGTCGCATAGCGGGGGGCACCTACAATGAGCAGTTCTTC. Its translation: CASSRIAGGTYNEQFF.

The chain recombines TRBV7-3 with TRBJ1-1; tentatively, D is TRBD1 (5 bases). The V end lost 9 bases, the J end lost 4 bases, and 9 bases lay between the germline ends. Germline CDR1 reads SGHTA; CDR2 reads FQGTGA. CDR3 length equals 11 residues. CDR3 sequence reads: CASGARTEAFF. The CDR3 DNA reads as TGTGCCAGTGGGGCCCGCACTGAAGCTTTCTTT.

V gene TRBV5-5 combines with J gene TRBJ2-7; 14 bases line up with TRBD2. The J segment lost 5 bases and the V segment lost 4 bases, leaving 14 bases of the junction unmatched. Germline V gene data show CDR1 as SGHKS and CDR2 as YYEKEE (reference sequence). This CDR3 region has 18 residues. The CDR3 DNA is TGTGCCAGCAGCCCGGGACTAGCGGGAGTGATGTCCTGGGACGAGCAGTACTTC. Its translation: CASSPGLAGVMSWDEQYF.

The rearrangement joins TRBV7-2 to TRBJ1-1, with 9 bases lining up with TRBD1. Germline V CDR1 and CDR2: SGHTA, FQGNSA. The V segment lost 5 bases and the J segment 8 bases; nucleotides outside the gene matches: 9. There are 14 residues in the CDR3. The CDR3 sequence: CASSPNRGLGEAFF. The DNA for the CDR3 is TGTGCCAGCAGCCCAAACAGGGGGCTCGGGGAAGCTTTCTTT.

The sample holds a few counts of this clone. The chain joins TRBV19 to TRBJ1-3, with D perhaps matching TRBD1 (5 bases). Germline V gives CDR1 LNHDA, CDR2 SQIVND (reference sequence). V was trimmed by 6 bases and J by 0 bases, leaving 12 bases between them. This CDR3 region has 15 residues. CDR3 sequence: CASSQTASSGNTIYF. The CDR3 DNA sequence: TGTGCCAGTAGCCAGACAGCGAGCTCTGGAAACACCATATATTTT.

The chain links TRBV10-2 to TRBJ2-1, with 8 bases aligning to TRBD2. J was trimmed by 1 base and V by 6 bases; bases with no gene match: 8. The CDR3 length is 16 residues. CDR1 WSHSY and CDR2 SAAADI come from the germline V gene. The CDR3 bases are TGCGCCAGCAGACGAACTAGCGGACTATCCTACAATGAGCAGTTCTTC. This translates into CASRRTSGLSYNEQFF.

The rearrangement joins TRBV11-3 to TRBJ2-1, with TRBD1 identical over 8 bases. The germline V gene encodes CDR1 SGHNT and CDR2 YENEEA. V shed 5 bases, J shed 5 bases, and the junction held 8 bases outside the gene matches. The CDR3 runs 15 residues. The CDR3 DNA sequence: TGTGCCAGCAGCGCTGGGACAGGAGTGGACAATGAGCAGTTCTTC. This encodes CASSAGTGVDNEQFF. The complete variable domain, with remaining parts taken from reference TRBV11-3 and TRBJ2-1, reads EAGVVQSPRYKIIEKKQPVAFWCNPISGHNTLYWYLQNLGQGPELLIRYENEEAVDDSQLPKDRFSAERLKGVDSTLKIQPAELGDSAVYLCASSAGTGVDNEQFFGPGTRLTVL.

This chain joins TRBV2 and TRBJ1-5, with 7 bases lining up with TRBD1. Looked up from germline, CDR1 is SNHLY and CDR2 is FYNNEI. The CDR3 length is 14 residues. J gave up 6 bases and V 7 bases, and 9 bases lay outside the gene matches. CDR3 bases: TGTGCCAGCAACGAGGACAGGCGTAGTCAGCCCCAGCATTTT. This sequence encodes CASNEDRRSQPQHF. The full variable domain, in which reference TRBV2 and TRBJ1-5 provide the parts outside the CDR3, is EPEVTQTPSHQVTQMGQEVILRCVPISNHLYFYWYRQILGQKVEFLVSFYNNEISEKSEIFDDQFSVERPDGSNFTLKIRSTKLEDSAMYFCASNEDRRSQPQHFGDGTRLSIL.

The chain is built from TRBV5-6 and TRBJ1-1, with D possibly TRBD1 on 5 matching bases. The CDR3 sequence is 14 residues long. Germline V CDR1 and CDR2: SGHDT, YYEEEE. V was shortened by 1 base and J by 11 bases, with 18 bases between the two germline ends. CDR3 protein: CASSLFQPRGMAFF. The CDR3, as DNA: TGTGCCAGCAGCTTGTTTCAGCCCCGGGGGATGGCTTTCTTT. Full variable domain (missing parts from reference TRBV5-6 and TRBJ1-1): DAGVTQSPTHLIKTRGQQVTLRCSPKSGHDTVSWYQQALGQGPQFIFQYYEEEERQRGNFPDRFSGHQFPNYSSELNVNALLLGDSALYLCASSLFQPRGMAFFGQGTRLTVV.

Only a few counts were recorded for this clone. The chain couples TRBV6-5 to TRBJ1-2, with 8 nucleotides matching TRBD1. This CDR3 region has 13 residues. V was pared by 5 bases and J by 4 bases, with 3 bases of the junction left unmatched. Germline V gene data show CDR1 as MNHEY and CDR2 as SVGAGI. This CDR3 reads CASSRTGIYGYTF. In nucleotides, the CDR3 is TGTGCCAGCAGTCGGACAGGGATCTATGGCTACACCTTC.

The table lists this clone with a few counts. The V gene is TRBV5-1, the J gene TRBJ2-1, with 7 bases aligning to TRBD2. The CDR3 is 15 residues long. Unmatched junction bases numbered 8, after V lost 4 bases and J lost 4 bases. Germline lookup yields CDR1 SGHRS and CDR2 YFSETQ. The CDR3 loop is CASSRRLAEYNEQFF. Written as DNA, the CDR3 is TGCGCCAGCAGCCGCAGGCTAGCGGAGTACAATGAGCAGTTCTTC.

This chain uses TRBV6-5 with TRBJ2-5, with D perhaps TRBD1 or TRBD2 (5 bases each). Between the trimmed V and J ends, which lost 5 bases and 6 bases, there was a span of 13 bases. The germline gives CDR1 MNHEY, CDR2 SVGAGI. This CDR3 comprises 13 residues. In nucleotides, the CDR3 is TGTGCCAGCAGTGAATCAGGGAGACAGACCCAGTACTTC. Protein: CASSESGRQTQYF.